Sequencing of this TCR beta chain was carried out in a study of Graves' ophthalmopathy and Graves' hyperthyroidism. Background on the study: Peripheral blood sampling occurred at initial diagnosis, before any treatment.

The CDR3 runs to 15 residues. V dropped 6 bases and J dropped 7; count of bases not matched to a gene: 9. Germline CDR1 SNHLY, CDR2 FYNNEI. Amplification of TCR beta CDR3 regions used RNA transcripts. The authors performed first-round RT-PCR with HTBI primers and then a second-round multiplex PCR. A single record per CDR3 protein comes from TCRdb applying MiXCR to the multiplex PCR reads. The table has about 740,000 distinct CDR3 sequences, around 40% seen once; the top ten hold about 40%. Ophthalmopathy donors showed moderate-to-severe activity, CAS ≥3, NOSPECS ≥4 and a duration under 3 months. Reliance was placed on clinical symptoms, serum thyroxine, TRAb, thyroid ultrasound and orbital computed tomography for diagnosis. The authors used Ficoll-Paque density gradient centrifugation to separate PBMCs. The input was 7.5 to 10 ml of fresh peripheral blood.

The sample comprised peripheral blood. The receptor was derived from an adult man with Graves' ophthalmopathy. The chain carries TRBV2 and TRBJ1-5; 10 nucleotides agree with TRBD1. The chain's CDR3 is CASSQGDRGRQPQHF. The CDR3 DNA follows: TGTGCCAGCAGCCAGGGGGACAGGGGACGCCAGCCCCAGCATTTT. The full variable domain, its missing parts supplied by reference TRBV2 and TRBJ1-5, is EPEVTQTPSHQVTQMGQEVILRCVPISNHLYFYWYRQILGQKVEFLVSFYNNEISEKSEIFDDQFSVERPDGSNFTLKIRSTKLEDSAMYFCASSQGDRGRQPQHFGDGTRLSIL.